This is a list of T cell receptor beta chains from one sample in a study of early T cells in non-severe SARS-CoV-2 infection. Via MiXCR, TCRdb re-called the 5' RACE reads, giving one row per CDR3 protein. This sample has tens of thousands of distinct CDR3 sequences, with 5.5% to 7.5% found just once. Sequencing was performed on whole blood. The source is an adult who was a healthcare worker with PCR-confirmed SARS-CoV-2 infection or an uninfected control (not recorded which). CDR3s include the opening cysteine and the closing phenylalanine or tryptophan. Fields, in order: J gene, D gene, clone size, V gene, CDR3 protein, CDR3 DNA. A D gene is named only where the DNA matches it firmly. The size entry is marked missing in some rows and otherwise reads once, few, many or a size class.

J: TRBJ1-1
D: -
size: few
V: TRBV15
CDR3: CATSRRIQGLNTEAFF
DNA: TGTGCCACCAGCAGAAGAATACAGGGCCTGAACACTGAAGCTTTCTTT

J: TRBJ1-1
D: -
size: many
V: TRBV12-3/TRBV12-4
CDR3: CASSFRLNTEAFF
DNA: TGTGCCAGCAGTTTCCGCCTGAACACTGAAGCTTTCTTT

J: TRBJ1-6
D: -
size: many
V: TRBV20-1
CDR3: CSARPTGIAHSPLHF
DNA: TGCAGTGCTAGACCGACCGGGATTGCTCATTCACCCCTCCACTTT

J: TRBJ2-1
D: TRBD1
size: few
V: TRBV6-5
CDR3: CASSSDRGNYNEQFF
DNA: TGTGCCAGCAGTTCGGACAGGGGAAACTACAATGAGCAGTTCTTC

J: TRBJ2-7
D: -
size: many
V: TRBV7-8
CDR3: CASSPPEGAKTHEQYF
DNA: TGTGCCAGCAGCCCTCCGGAGGGGGCGAAAACCCACGAGCAGTACTTC

J: TRBJ2-5
D: -
size: many
V: TRBV4-3
CDR3: CASSQGRQYQETQYF
DNA: TGCGCCAGCAGCCAAGGAAGACAGTACCAAGAGACCCAGTACTTC

J: TRBJ2-3
D: -
size: few
V: TRBV20-1
CDR3: CSASGTLIGMDTQYF
DNA: TGCAGTGCTAGCGGGACACTTATTGGTATGGATACGCAGTATTTT

J: TRBJ2-3
D: TRBD2
size: many
V: TRBV20-1
CDR3: CSARFGLAGGADTQYF
DNA: TGCAGTGCTCGATTCGGACTAGCGGGAGGGGCAGATACGCAGTATTTT

J: TRBJ1-5
D: -
size: few
V: TRBV20-1
CDR3: CSARGFGNQPQHF
DNA: TGCAGTGCTAGGGGTTTTGGGAATCAGCCCCAGCATTTT

J: TRBJ2-3
D: -
size: few
V: TRBV6-6
CDR3: CASRAQGTDTQYF
DNA: TGTGCCAGCAGAGCACAAGGCACAGATACGCAGTATTTT

J: TRBJ2-3
D: TRBD2
size: -
V: TRBV7-2
CDR3: CASSPGTSGWKPTDTQYF
DNA: TGTGCCAGCAGCCCCGGGACTAGCGGGTGGAAACCCACAGATACGCAGTATTTT

J: TRBJ1-1
D: -
size: -
V: TRBV28
CDR3: CASSSPGRATEAFF
DNA: TGTGCCAGCAGTTCCCCCGGCAGGGCCACTGAAGCTTTCTTT

J: TRBJ2-4
D: -
size: few
V: TRBV27
CDR3: CASSSPRVAKNIQYF
DNA: TGTGCCAGCAGTTCCCCCCGCGTAGCCAAAAACATTCAGTACTTC

J: TRBJ2-7
D: TRBD1
size: -
V: TRBV5-6
CDR3: CASSLGTGLEQYF
DNA: TGTGCCAGCAGCCTGGGGACAGGCCTTGAGCAGTACTTC

J: TRBJ1-2
D: TRBD1
size: many
V: TRBV7-9
CDR3: CASSLVGTGGDGYTF
DNA: TGTGCCAGCAGCTTAGTCGGGACAGGGGGCGATGGCTACACCTTC

J: TRBJ2-7
D: TRBD1
size: -
V: TRBV10-3
CDR3: CAISDPGTVVGSYEQYF
DNA: TGTGCCATCAGTGACCCCGGGACAGTCGTTGGATCCTACGAGCAGTACTTC

J: TRBJ1-2
D: -
size: -
V: TRBV20-1
CDR3: CSAREQQGLYGYTF
DNA: TGCAGTGCTAGAGAGCAACAGGGTTTATACGGCTACACCTTC

J: TRBJ2-5
D: -
size: -
V: TRBV11-2
CDR3: CASSLDLPSRGETQYF
DNA: TGTGCCAGCAGCTTAGATCTGCCCTCCCGAGGGGAGACCCAGTACTTC

J: TRBJ2-2
D: -
size: many
V: TRBV7-6
CDR3: CASSLANKNTGELFF
DNA: TGTGCCAGCAGCTTAGCGAACAAGAACACCGGGGAGCTGTTTTTT

J: TRBJ2-7
D: -
size: many
V: TRBV6-1
CDR3: CASSEPLDAHSYEQYF
DNA: TGTGCCAGCAGTGAACCCCTGGACGCCCACTCCTACGAGCAGTACTTC

J: TRBJ2-1
D: -
size: few
V: TRBV10-3
CDR3: CAINQDPYNEQFF
DNA: TGTGCCATCAATCAGGACCCTTACAATGAGCAGTTCTTC

J: TRBJ2-3
D: TRBD2
size: many
V: TRBV4-2
CDR3: CASSLRTSGSGDTQYF
DNA: TGTGCCAGCAGCCTCAGGACTAGCGGGAGTGGAGATACGCAGTATTTT

J: TRBJ1-1
D: -
size: many
V: TRBV4-1
CDR3: CASSRQSRGGTEAFF
DNA: TGCGCCAGCAGCCGCCAGTCGAGGGGCGGCACTGAAGCTTTCTTT

J: TRBJ1-1
D: -
size: many
V: TRBV6-5
CDR3: CASSYLRTTNTEAFF
DNA: TGTGCCAGCAGTTACCTGCGGACAACGAACACTGAAGCTTTCTTT

J: TRBJ1-5
D: -
size: many
V: TRBV7-8
CDR3: CASSLAGQFQPQHF
DNA: TGTGCCAGCAGCTTGGCAGGACAGTTTCAGCCCCAGCATTTT

J: TRBJ2-7
D: TRBD1
size: many
V: TRBV29-1
CDR3: CSVEKDRGGEQYF
DNA: TGCAGCGTTGAGAAGGACAGGGGAGGCGAGCAGTACTTC

J: TRBJ2-6
D: TRBD1
size: few
V: TRBV19
CDR3: CASSSIPGQGLGANVLTF
DNA: TGTGCCAGTAGTTCAATCCCGGGACAGGGGCTCGGGGCCAACGTCCTGACTTTC

J: TRBJ2-3
D: TRBD1
size: many
V: TRBV29-1
CDR3: CSAAGGNLADTQYF
DNA: TGCAGCGCGGCAGGGGGTAATCTGGCAGATACGCAGTATTTT

J: TRBJ2-3
D: TRBD1
size: -
V: TRBV18
CDR3: CASSPYRQGQDTQYF
DNA: TGTGCCAGCTCACCATACCGACAGGGTCAAGATACGCAGTATTTT

J: TRBJ1-6
D: TRBD1
size: many
V: TRBV9
CDR3: CASSVTGGNSPLHF
DNA: TGTGCCAGCAGCGTCACAGGGGGAAATTCACCCCTCCACTTT

J: TRBJ1-4
D: -
size: many
V: TRBV14
CDR3: CASSQLNRVNEKLFF
DNA: TGTGCCAGCAGCCAGCTAAACAGGGTTAATGAAAAACTGTTTTTT

J: TRBJ1-1
D: -
size: many
V: TRBV2
CDR3: CASKANTEAFF
DNA: TGTGCCAGCAAGGCGAACACTGAAGCTTTCTTT

J: TRBJ2-1
D: -
size: -
V: TRBV18
CDR3: CASSMERRAPGGEQFF
DNA: TGTGCCAGCTCAATGGAGCGGAGGGCCCCTGGGGGAGAGCAGTTCTTC

J: TRBJ2-1
D: -
size: many
V: TRBV27
CDR3: CASHTGRGSYNEQFF
DNA: TGTGCCAGCCATACCGGGAGAGGGTCCTACAATGAGCAGTTCTTC

J: TRBJ1-6
D: -
size: -
V: TRBV12-3/TRBV12-4
CDR3: CASTQRTGTGNSPLHF
DNA: TGTGCCAGCACCCAACGGACCGGGACGGGTAATTCACCCCTCCACTTT

J: TRBJ2-1
D: TRBD2
size: many
V: TRBV25-1
CDR3: CASSEPGLAGVSNEQFF
DNA: TGTGCCAGCAGTGAACCGGGACTAGCGGGAGTATCCAATGAGCAGTTCTTC

J: TRBJ2-7
D: -
size: many
V: TRBV20-1
CDR3: CSASFGRDPSYEQYF
DNA: TGCAGTGCCAGTTTTGGGCGGGACCCCTCCTACGAGCAGTACTTC

J: TRBJ2-7
D: TRBD2
size: many
V: TRBV6-2/TRBV6-3
CDR3: CASSYTTSGNYEQYF
DNA: TGTGCCAGCAGTTACACAACTAGCGGGAACTACGAGCAGTACTTC

J: TRBJ2-1
D: TRBD2
size: -
V: TRBV11-2
CDR3: CASSLRTSGGAGNEQFF
DNA: TGTGCCAGCAGCCTCCGGACTAGCGGGGGGGCAGGAAATGAGCAGTTCTTC

J: TRBJ1-4
D: -
size: -
V: TRBV7-2
CDR3: CASSLVGTTNEKLFF
DNA: TGTGCCAGCAGCTTAGTAGGGACAACTAATGAAAAACTGTTTTTT